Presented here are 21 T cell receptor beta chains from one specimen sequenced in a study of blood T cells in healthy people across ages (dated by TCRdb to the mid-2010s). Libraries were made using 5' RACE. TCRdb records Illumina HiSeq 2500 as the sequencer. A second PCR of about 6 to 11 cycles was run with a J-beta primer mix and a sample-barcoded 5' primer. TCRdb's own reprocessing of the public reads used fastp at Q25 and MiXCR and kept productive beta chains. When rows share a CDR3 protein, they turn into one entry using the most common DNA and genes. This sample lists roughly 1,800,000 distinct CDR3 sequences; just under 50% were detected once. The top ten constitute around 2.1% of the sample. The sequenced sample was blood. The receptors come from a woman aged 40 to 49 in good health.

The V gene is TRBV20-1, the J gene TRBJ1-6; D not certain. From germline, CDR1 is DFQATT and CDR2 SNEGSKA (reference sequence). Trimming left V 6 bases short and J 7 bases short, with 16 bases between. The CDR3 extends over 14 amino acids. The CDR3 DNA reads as TGCAGTGCGAAGGTCGGGGTAGGGAATTCACCCCTCCACTTT. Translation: CSAKVGVGNSPLHF.

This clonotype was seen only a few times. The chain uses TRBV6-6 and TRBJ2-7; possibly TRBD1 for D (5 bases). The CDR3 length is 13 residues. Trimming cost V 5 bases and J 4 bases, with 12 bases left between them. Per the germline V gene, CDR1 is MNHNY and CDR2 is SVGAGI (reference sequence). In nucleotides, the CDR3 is TGTGCCAGCAGTGCGGACACCCATTACGAGCAGTACTTC. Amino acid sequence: CASSADTHYEQYF.

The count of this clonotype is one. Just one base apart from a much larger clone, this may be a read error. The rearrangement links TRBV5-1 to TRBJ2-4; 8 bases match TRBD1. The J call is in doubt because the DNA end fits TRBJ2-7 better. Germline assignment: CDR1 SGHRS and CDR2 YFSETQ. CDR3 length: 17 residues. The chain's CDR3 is CAGSLGPSGQAPLEQYF. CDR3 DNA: TGCGCCGGCAGCTTGGGACCGTCGGGACAGGCACCGCTCGAGCAGTACTTC.

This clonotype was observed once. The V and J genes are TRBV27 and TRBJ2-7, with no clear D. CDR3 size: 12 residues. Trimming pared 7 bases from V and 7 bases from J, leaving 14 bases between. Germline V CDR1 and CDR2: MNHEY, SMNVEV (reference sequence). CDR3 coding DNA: TGTGCCAGCAAGAACCAGGCCAATGAGCAGTACTTC. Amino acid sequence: CASKNQANEQYF.

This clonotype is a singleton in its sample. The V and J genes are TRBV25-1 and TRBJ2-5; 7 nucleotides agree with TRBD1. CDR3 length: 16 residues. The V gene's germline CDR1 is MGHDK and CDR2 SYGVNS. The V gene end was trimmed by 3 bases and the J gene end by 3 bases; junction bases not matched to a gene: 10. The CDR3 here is CASSDYRDRVKETQYF. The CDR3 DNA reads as TGTGCCAGCAGTGATTACCGGGACAGAGTTAAAGAGACCCAGTACTTC.

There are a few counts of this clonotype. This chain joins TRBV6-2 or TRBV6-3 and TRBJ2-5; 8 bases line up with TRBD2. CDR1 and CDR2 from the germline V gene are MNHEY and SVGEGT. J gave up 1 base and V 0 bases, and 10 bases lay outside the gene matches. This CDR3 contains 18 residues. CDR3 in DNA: TGTGCCAGCAGTTACTCGAGTACGGCGGGGGGCTCCCAAGAGACCCAGTACTTC. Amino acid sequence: CASSYSSTAGGSQETQYF.

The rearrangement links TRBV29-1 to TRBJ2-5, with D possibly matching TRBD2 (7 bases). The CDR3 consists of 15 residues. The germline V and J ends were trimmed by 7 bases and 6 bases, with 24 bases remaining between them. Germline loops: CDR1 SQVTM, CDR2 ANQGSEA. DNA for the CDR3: TGCAGCGATGTCCTCGAGGGGGGGCCTCGACAGACCCAGTACTTC. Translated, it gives CSDVLEGGPRQTQYF.

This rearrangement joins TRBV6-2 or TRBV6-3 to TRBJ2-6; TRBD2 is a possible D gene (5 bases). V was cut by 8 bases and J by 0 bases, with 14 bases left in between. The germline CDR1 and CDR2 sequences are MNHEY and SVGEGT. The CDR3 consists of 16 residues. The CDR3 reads CASEGGSSSGANVLTF. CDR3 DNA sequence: TGTGCCAGCGAGGGCGGCTCAAGCTCTGGGGCCAACGTCCTGACTTTC.

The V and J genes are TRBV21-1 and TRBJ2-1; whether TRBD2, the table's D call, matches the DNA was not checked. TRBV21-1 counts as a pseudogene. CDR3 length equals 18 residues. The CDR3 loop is CASSHPLAGPSGVHEQFF. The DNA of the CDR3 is TGTGCCAGCAGCCACCCACTAGCGGGGCCCTCCGGGGTGCATGAGCAGTTCTTC.

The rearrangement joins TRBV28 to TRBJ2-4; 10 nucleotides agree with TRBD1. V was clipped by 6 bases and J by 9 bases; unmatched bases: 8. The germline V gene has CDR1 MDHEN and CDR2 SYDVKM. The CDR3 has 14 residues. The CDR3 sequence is CASRGTGVLGIQYF. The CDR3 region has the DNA TGTGCCAGCAGAGGGACAGGGGTTCTTGGCATTCAGTACTTC.

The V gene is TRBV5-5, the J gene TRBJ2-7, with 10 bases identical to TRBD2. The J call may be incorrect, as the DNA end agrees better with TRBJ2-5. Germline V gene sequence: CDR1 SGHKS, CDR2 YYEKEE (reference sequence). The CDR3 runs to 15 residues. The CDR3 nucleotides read TGTGCCAGCAGACCACTAGCGGGGAACCAAGAGACCCAGTACTTC. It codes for CASRPLAGNQETQYF.

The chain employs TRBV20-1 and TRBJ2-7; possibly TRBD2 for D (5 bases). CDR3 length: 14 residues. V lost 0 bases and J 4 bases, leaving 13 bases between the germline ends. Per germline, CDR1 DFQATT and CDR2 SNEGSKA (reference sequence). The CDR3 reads CSARDSQRSYEQYF. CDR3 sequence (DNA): TGCAGTGCTAGAGATTCACAGCGGAGTTACGAGCAGTACTTC.

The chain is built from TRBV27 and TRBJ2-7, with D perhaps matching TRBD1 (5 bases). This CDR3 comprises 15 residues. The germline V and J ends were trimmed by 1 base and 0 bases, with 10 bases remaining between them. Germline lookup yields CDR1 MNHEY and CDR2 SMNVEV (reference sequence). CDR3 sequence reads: CASSLFRQGSYEQYF. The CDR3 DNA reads TGTGCCAGCAGTTTATTCCGGCAGGGCTCCTACGAGCAGTACTTC.

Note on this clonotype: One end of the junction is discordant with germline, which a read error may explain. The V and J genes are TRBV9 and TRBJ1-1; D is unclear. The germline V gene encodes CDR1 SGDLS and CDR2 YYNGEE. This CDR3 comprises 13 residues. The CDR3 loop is CSSSVISGTEAFF. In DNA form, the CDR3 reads TGTTCCAGCAGCGTAATCTCTGGAACTGAAGCTTTCTTT.

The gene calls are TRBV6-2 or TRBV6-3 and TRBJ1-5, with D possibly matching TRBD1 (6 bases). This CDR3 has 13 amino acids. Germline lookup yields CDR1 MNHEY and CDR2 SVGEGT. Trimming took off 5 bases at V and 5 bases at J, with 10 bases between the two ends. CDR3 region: CASSKQGDQPQHF. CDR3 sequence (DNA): TGTGCCAGCAGTAAACAGGGAGATCAGCCCCAGCATTTT.

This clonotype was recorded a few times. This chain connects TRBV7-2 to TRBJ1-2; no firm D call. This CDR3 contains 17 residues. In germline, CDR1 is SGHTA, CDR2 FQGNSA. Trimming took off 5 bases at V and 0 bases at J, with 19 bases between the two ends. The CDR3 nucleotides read TGTGCCAGCAGCCTAGGATTAGGTGGAGAAGCTAACTATGGCTACACCTTC. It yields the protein CASSLGLGGEANYGYTF.

The CDR3 nucleotides are TGTGCCAGGACCCAGGCGCCGCCTTATAATTCACCCCTCCACTTT. Residues: CARTQAPPYNSPLHF. The rearrangement links TRBV27 to TRBJ1-6; D call uncertain. This CDR3 contains 15 residues. CDR1 and CDR2 from the germline V gene are MNHEY and SMNVEV (reference sequence). The V end was cut by 9 bases, the J end by 4 bases, with 16 bases between.

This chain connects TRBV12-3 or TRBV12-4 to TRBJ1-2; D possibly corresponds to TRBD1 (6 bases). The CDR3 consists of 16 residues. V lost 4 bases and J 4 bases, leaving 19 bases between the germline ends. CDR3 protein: CASSYPGTFDRYGYTF. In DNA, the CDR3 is TGTGCCAGCAGTTACCCCGGGACATTCGATCGCTATGGCTACACCTTC.

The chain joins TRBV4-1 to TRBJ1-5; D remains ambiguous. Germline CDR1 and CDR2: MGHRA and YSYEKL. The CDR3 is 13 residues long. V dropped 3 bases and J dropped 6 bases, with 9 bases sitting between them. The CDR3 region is CASSHPQRQPQHF. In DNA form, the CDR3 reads TGCGCCAGCAGCCATCCCCAGCGTCAGCCCCAGCATTTT.

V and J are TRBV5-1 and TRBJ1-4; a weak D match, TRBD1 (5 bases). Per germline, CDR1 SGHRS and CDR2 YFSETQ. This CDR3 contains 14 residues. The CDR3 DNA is TGCGTGCCGCTGGGGCAGGGCCCAAAAAGGGGACTGTTTTTT. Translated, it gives CVPLGQGPKRGLFF.

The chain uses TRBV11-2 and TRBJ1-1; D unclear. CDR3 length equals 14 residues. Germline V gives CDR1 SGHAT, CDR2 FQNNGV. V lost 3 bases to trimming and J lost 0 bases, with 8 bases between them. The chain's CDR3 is CASSLGIMNTEAFF. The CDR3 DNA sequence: TGTGCCAGCAGCTTGGGTATTATGAACACTGAAGCTTTCTTT.